The sequence of this T cell receptor (beta chain) was determined in a study of response to subunit inactivated influenza vaccine. TCRdb re-called the RT-PCR reads through MiXCR, storing one row per CDR3 protein. The sample yields roughly 520,000 distinct CDR3 sequences, 25% seen once. The CDR3 is made up of 12 amino acids. CDR1 and CDR2 (germline): LNHDA, SQIVND (reference sequence). Trimming removed 8 bases from V and 13 bases from J, with 15 bases in between. This clonotype was found a few times. Antigen: not known. Findings and limits, study-wide: Each seasonal influenza vaccination, the authors suggested, recruits few new T cells.

This sequence was found in a man aged 45-60 years who received an inactivated influenza vaccine. Sequencing used CD4+ T cells sorted from PBMCs, obtained around 5 days after vaccination. The chain carries TRBV19 and TRBJ1-6; no definite D call. CDR3 loop: CASADTPSPLHF. The CDR3 bases are TGTGCCAGTGCCGACACACCTTCCCCCCTCCACTTT.